This TCR beta chain was sequenced in a study of monozygotic twins with inflammatory bowel disease. CDR1 is LNHDA, CDR2 SQIVND, per germline (reference sequence). This CDR3 is 18 amino acids long. Template switching incorporated UMIs with a 6-nucleotide sample barcode. TCRdb re-analyzed the 5' RACE reads; it lists each CDR3 protein once, without DNA. This sample contains 330,000 or so distinct CDR3 sequences. Sequencing was performed on blood. This rearrangement joins TRBV19 to TRBJ1-5; TCRdb calls TRBD1, which cannot be checked without DNA. This TCR was sampled from a human donor with ulcerative colitis or Crohn's disease, or a healthy co-twin of an affected twin (not recorded which). CDR3 loop: CASSGRDPKKRGNQPQHF. Complete variable domain (other parts from reference TRBV19 and TRBJ1-5): DGGITQSPKYLFRKEGQNVTLSCEQNLNHDAMYWYRQDPGQGLRLIYYSQIVNDFQKGDIAEGYSVSREKKESFPLTVTSAQKNPTAFYLCASSGRDPKKRGNQPQHFGDGTRLSIL.